These 15 T cell receptor beta chains share one sample of origin, sequenced in a study of OX40 agonist ivuxolimab in advanced cancers. Assay: immunoSEQ multiplex PCR; the TCRdb copy retains only in-frame clones and omits some. This sample has roughly 38,000 clones, with around 82% found just once. The sequencing here drew on CD4+ or CD8+ T cells sorted from blood, taken in a trial of the OX40 agonist ivuxolimab. The receptor set was obtained from an adult with an advanced solid tumor such as melanoma, head and neck, liver or kidney cancer.

The chain combines TRBV7-8 with TRBJ1-5, with 9 bases lining up with TRBD1. The trim removed 5 bases at V and 4 bases at J, leaving 6 bases unmatched. The CDR3 is 15 residues long. Germline-derived CDR1 and CDR2 are SGHVS and FQNEAQ. DNA for the CDR3: TGTGCCAGCAGCCTGAAAGGGACAGGGAATCAGCCCCAGCATTTT. Amino acids: CASSLKGTGNQPQHF.

This clone was observed a handful of times. The V gene is TRBV7-2, the J gene TRBJ1-5; D is uncertain. V lost 1 base and J 4 bases, leaving 11 bases between the germline ends. The CDR3 runs to 15 residues. Germline lookup yields CDR1 SGHTA and CDR2 FQGNSA. Here the CDR3 DNA reads TGTGCCAGCAGCTTAGAAGGGCAGACTAATCAGCCCCAGCATTTT. Protein sequence: CASSLEGQTNQPQHF.

The rearrangement uses TRBV7-9 and TRBJ2-1, with D possibly TRBD1 on 6 matching bases. Trimming removed 5 bases at V and 4 bases at J, with 21 bases between. The germline V gene has CDR1 SEHNR and CDR2 FQNEAQ (reference sequence). The CDR3 length is 17 residues. The CDR3 DNA reads as TGTGCCAGCAGCCCACATTCGCAGGGGATGATATACAATGAGCAGTTCTTC. Translation: CASSPHSQGMIYNEQFF.

The chain links TRBV30 to TRBJ1-1; a possible D gene is TRBD1 (5 bases). In germline, CDR1 is GTSNPN, CDR2 SVGIG (reference sequence). The CDR3 has 14 residues. Trimming pared 3 bases from V and 0 bases from J, leaving 11 bases between. CDR3 bases: TGTGCCTGGAGACGTGGGACGGTGAACACTGAAGCTTTCTTT. It yields the protein CAWRRGTVNTEAFF. Variable domain in full (rest from reference TRBV30 and TRBJ1-1): SQTIHQWPATLVQPVGSPLSLECTVEGTSNPNLYWYRQAAGRGLQLLFYSVGIGQISSEVPQNLSASRPQDRQFILSSKKLLLSDSGFYLCAWRRGTVNTEAFFGQGTRLTVV.

This chain joins TRBV5-5 and TRBJ2-7; D perhaps matches TRBD2 (5 bases). The CDR3 has 16 amino acids. Germline V gives CDR1 SGHKS, CDR2 YYEKEE (reference sequence). V was trimmed by 0 bases and J by 5 bases, leaving 18 bases between them. This CDR3 is CASSLAGPGRINEQYF. The CDR3 region has the DNA TGTGCCAGCAGCTTGGCGGGTCCGGGGAGAATAAACGAGCAGTACTTC.

The chain uses TRBV7-8 and TRBJ2-3; the match to TRBD2 covers 12 bases. The CDR3 loop spans 17 amino acids. Trimming cost V 1 base and J 7 bases; bases outside gene matches: 9. Germline CDR1 is SGHVS and CDR2 is FQNEAQ. CDR3 sequence reads: CASSLVATSGSIYTQYF. The CDR3 coding sequence is TGTGCCAGCAGCTTAGTGGCGACTAGCGGGAGTATATATACGCAGTATTTT.

The genes are TRBV7-9 and TRBJ1-1, with 10 bases aligning to TRBD1. V was pared by 3 bases and J by 5 bases, with 3 bases of the junction left unmatched. This CDR3 is built from 14 residues. Germline lookup yields CDR1 SEHNR and CDR2 FQNEAQ (reference sequence). The CDR3 is CASSLTGGRTEAFF. Here the CDR3 DNA reads TGTGCCAGCAGCTTGACAGGGGGCCGGACTGAAGCTTTCTTT. The variable domain in full, with the rest retrieved from reference TRBV7-9 and TRBJ1-1, is DTGVSQNPRHKITKRGQNVTFRCDPISEHNRLYWYRQTLGQGPEFLTYFQNEAQLEKSRLLSDRFSAERPKGSFSTLEIQRTEQGDSAMYLCASSLTGGRTEAFFGQGTRLTVV.

This clone was counted a few times. V is TRBV9 and J is TRBJ1-4, with D unclear. Trimming removed 2 bases at V and 4 bases at J, with 12 bases between. The germline CDR1 and CDR2 sequences are SGDLS and YYNGEE. The CDR3 covers 15 residues. CDR3 DNA sequence: TGTGCCAGCAGCGTCAGGAGTCGGGGTAATGAAAAACTGTTTTTT. This gives the protein CASSVRSRGNEKLFF.

The rearrangement joins TRBV11-2 to TRBJ2-7, with D unresolved. V was cut by 1 base and J by 4 bases, with 8 bases left in between. CDR1 is SGHAT and CDR2 is FQNNGV in the germline V gene. The length of the CDR3 is 13 residues. The CDR3 spells CASSLVGEYEQYF. The CDR3 region has the DNA TGTGCCAGCAGCTTAGTAGGCGAATACGAGCAGTACTTC.

This clone was seen more than once but under ten times. V and J are TRBV2 and TRBJ1-2, with TRBD1 matching over 8 bases. The CDR3 has 13 residues. V was clipped by 3 bases and J by 5 bases; unmatched bases: 2. Germline values: CDR1 SNHLY, CDR2 FYNNEI. CDR3 sequence: CASSETGEYGYTF. In nucleotides, the CDR3 is TGTGCCAGCAGTGAGACAGGGGAATATGGCTACACCTTC.

The J gene is TRBJ1-2, the V gene TRBV7-2, with a weak D call TRBD1 (5 bases). The CDR3 is 16 residues long. From germline, CDR1 is SGHTA and CDR2 FQGNSA. The V end was cut by 1 base, the J end by 2 bases, with 14 bases between. Here the CDR3 DNA reads TGTGCCAGCAGCTTAGGATCCGGCAGGGTGAACTATGGCTACACCTTC. Translating it yields CASSLGSGRVNYGYTF.

This chain uses TRBV28 with TRBJ2-7, with 10 bases identical to TRBD1. The junction had 7 bases not matched to a gene; V was cut back by 5 bases and J by 3 bases. This CDR3 is 15 amino acids long. Germline-derived CDR1 and CDR2 are MDHEN and SYDVKM. The CDR3 nucleotides read TGTGCCAGCAGTGGACAGGGGGGGTTCCTCTACGAGCAGTACTTC. It is translated as CASSGQGGFLYEQYF.

This clone appeared once. The chain is built from TRBV10-3 and TRBJ2-5, with TRBD1 matching over 7 bases. The CDR3 consists of 12 residues. In germline, CDR1 is ENHRY, CDR2 SYGVKD. V lost 8 bases to trimming and J lost 4 bases; unmatched junction nucleotides: 4. As DNA, the CDR3 is TGTGCCATCGGAAGGACAGGAGAGACCCAGTACTTC. Its translation is CAIGRTGETQYF.

This clone was found a few times. The chain is built from TRBV6-5 and TRBJ1-2; no definite D call. V shed 6 bases and J shed 4 bases, with 6 bases lying between them. The CDR3 runs to 11 residues. Germline values: CDR1 MNHEY, CDR2 SVGAGI. CDR3 protein: CASRGSYGYTF. CDR3 coding DNA: TGTGCCAGCAGGGGAAGCTATGGCTACACCTTC.

The rearrangement links TRBV19 to TRBJ1-5, with 8 bases that match TRBD1. Germline CDR1 LNHDA, CDR2 SQIVND (reference sequence). This CDR3 has 15 residues. V lost 7 bases and J lost 6; bases outside the gene matches: 11. CDR3 sequence: CASTADRVGSQPQHF. In DNA, the CDR3 is TGTGCCAGTACCGCGGACAGGGTAGGGAGTCAGCCCCAGCATTTT.